The 19 T cell receptor beta chains in this list originate from one sample, sequenced in a study of cytomegalovirus exposure and HLA in healthy donors. The PCR made use of 60 Vbeta and 13 Jbeta primers. The table came from immunoSEQ multiplex PCR; TCRdb's copy has only in-frame clones and leaves some out. The data contain roughly 110,000 clones, about 80% of them singletons. Sequencing input: PBMCs. These receptors originate from a human donor in good health.

The chain couples TRBV7-2 to TRBJ1-2; no reliable D call. V lost 4 bases, J lost 6 bases, and 12 bases lay in between. This CDR3 region has 13 residues. From germline, CDR1 is SGHTA and CDR2 FQGNSA. CDR3 protein: CASSSPWGDGYTF. The DNA for the CDR3 is TGTGCCAGCAGCTCCCCGTGGGGAGATGGCTACACCTTC.

The genes are TRBV7-9 and TRBJ1-2; possible D gene TRBD1, 6 bases. Trimming left V 4 bases short and J 7 bases short, with 22 bases between. The length of the CDR3 is 16 residues. CDR1 SEHNR and CDR2 FQNEAQ come from the germline V gene (reference sequence). Written as DNA, the CDR3 is TGTGCCAGCAGCTCCCTTGAGGGCAGGGGAAGACGTGGCTACACCTTC. Encoded protein: CASSSLEGRGRRGYTF. Combining the CDR3 with reference TRBV7-9 and TRBJ1-2 gives the whole variable domain DTGVSQNPRHKITKRGQNVTFRCDPISEHNRLYWYRQTLGQGPEFLTYFQNEAQLEKSRLLSDRFSAERPKGSFSTLEIQRTEQGDSAMYLCASSSLEGRGRRGYTFGSGTRLTVV.

The V gene is TRBV6-6, the J gene TRBJ1-5; a weak D match, TRBD1 (5 bases). Trimming shortened V by 5 bases and J by 6 bases, and 17 bases separated the two germline ends. The CDR3 length is 15 residues. Germline V lookup: CDR1 MNHNY, CDR2 SVGAGI (reference sequence). CDR3 DNA sequence: TGTGCCAGCAGTCAGGAGGGGCTCGATGGTCAGCCCCAGCATTTT. Translating gives CASSQEGLDGQPQHF.

This chain connects TRBV30 to TRBJ2-5; unclear D gene. Germline V CDR1 and CDR2: GTSNPN, SVGIG (reference sequence). This CDR3 contains 12 residues. V was shortened by 3 bases and J by 0 bases, with 5 bases between the two germline ends. The DNA for the CDR3 is TGTGCCTGGAGGTCGTACCAAGAGACCCAGTACTTC. Its protein is CAWRSYQETQYF.

V usage is TRBV7-4 and J usage is TRBJ1-5; D uncertain. Germline-derived CDR1 and CDR2 are SGHVT and SQSDAQ. Trimming removed 1 base at V and 0 bases at J, with 13 bases between. The CDR3 length is 17 residues. In DNA, the CDR3 is TGTGCCAGCAGCTTAGTCTGGTATAGTTATAGCAATCAGCCCCAGCATTTT. This codes for CASSLVWYSYSNQPQHF.

The rearrangement links TRBV27 to TRBJ2-7, with TRBD1 identical over 8 bases. The CDR3 length is 17 residues. From germline, CDR1 is MNHEY and CDR2 SMNVEV (reference sequence). Germline trimming cut 0 bases from V and 0 bases from J; bases unmatched to any gene: 7. The CDR3 region is CASSLSKTGALSYEQYF. CDR3 nucleotide sequence: TGTGCCAGCAGTTTATCGAAGACAGGGGCTCTCTCCTACGAGCAGTACTTC.

V and J are TRBV9 and TRBJ1-2; D is unresolved. The germline V gene encodes CDR1 SGDLS and CDR2 YYNGEE. The V and J ends lost 4 bases and 8 bases respectively, with 21 bases between them. The CDR3 has 15 residues. Written as DNA, the CDR3 is TGTGCCAGCAGCCCCCGGAGGAGTACAGCGTGGGGCTACACCTTC. Protein: CASSPRRSTAWGYTF.

CDR3 residues: CASSKRTGGANREETQYF. As DNA, the CDR3 is TGTGCCAGCAGTAAAAGGACAGGGGGCGCGAATCGTGAAGAGACCCAGTACTTC. The chain recombines TRBV2 with TRBJ2-5; TRBD1 matches 11 bases. V dropped 5 bases and J dropped 3; count of bases not matched to a gene: 14. This CDR3 has 18 residues. The V gene's germline CDR1 is SNHLY and CDR2 FYNNEI.

The chain employs TRBV4-2 and TRBJ1-5, with D maybe TRBD1 (6 bases). Trimming took 0 bases from V and 3 from J, leaving 9 bases between them. The CDR3 is 15 amino acids. Germline CDR1 is LGHNA and CDR2 is YNFKEQ. Here the CDR3 DNA reads TGTGCCAGCAGCCAAGAGGGGGCCACCAATCAGCCCCAGCATTTT. It is translated as CASSQEGATNQPQHF.

This clone appeared once. The rearrangement joins TRBV29-1 to TRBJ2-3, with TRBD1 identical over 8 bases. V lost 6 bases and J lost 8; bases outside the gene matches: 13. The length of the CDR3 is 14 residues. The germline V gene encodes CDR1 SQVTM and CDR2 ANQGSEA. CDR3 amino acids: CSVGDSGTGGTQYF. In DNA, the CDR3 is TGCAGCGTCGGCGATTCCGGGACAGGCGGTACGCAGTATTTT.

The genes are TRBV7-9 and TRBJ2-5; D perhaps matches TRBD1 (6 bases). Trimming stripped 4 bases from V and 9 bases from J, with 24 bases between. The CDR3 is 16 amino acids. Looked up from germline, CDR1 is SEHNR and CDR2 is FQNEAQ (reference sequence). The CDR3 sequence: CASSSPPGHLKGAQYF. CDR3 nucleotides: TGTGCCAGCAGCTCTCCCCCGGGACATTTGAAGGGGGCCCAGTACTTC.

The table lists this clone with a few counts. The V call is TRBV2, the J call TRBJ1-2, with 11 bases lining up with TRBD1. The V and J ends lost 2 bases and 3 bases, in that order; junction bases with no gene match: 5. The CDR3 runs 16 residues. Germline V gene sequence: CDR1 SNHLY, CDR2 FYNNEI. The CDR3, as DNA: TGTGCCAGCAGTGAACGGACAGGGGGCTTGGACTATGGCTACACCTTC. It encodes CASSERTGGLDYGYTF.

The CDR3 coding sequence is TGTGCCAGCAGCGTCGAAAACAGGAATTCACCCCTCCACTTT. Amino acids: CASSVENRNSPLHF. The V gene is TRBV13, the J gene TRBJ1-6; D is perhaps TRBD1 (5 bases). Trimming took 5 bases from V and 7 from J, leaving 12 bases between them. The CDR3 consists of 14 residues. Per germline, CDR1 PRHDT and CDR2 FYEKMQ (reference sequence).

The V call is TRBV6-1, the J call TRBJ2-1; TRBD2 agrees at 12 bases. The CDR3 runs 19 residues. V was pared by 4 bases and J by 6 bases, with 16 bases of the junction left unmatched. In germline, CDR1 is MNHNS, CDR2 SASEGT. This chain's CDR3 is CASSAAGLAGSRGSNEQFF. In DNA, the CDR3 is TGTGCCAGCAGTGCCGCTGGACTAGCGGGGTCCAGGGGATCCAATGAGCAGTTCTTC.

This clone was recorded a few times. V is TRBV7-3 and J is TRBJ2-2; TRBD2 might be the D (5 bases). The CDR3 has 14 residues. Trimming shortened V by 3 bases and J by 7 bases, and 12 bases separated the two germline ends. The V gene's germline CDR1 is SGHTA and CDR2 FQGTGA. The CDR3 loop reads CASSLSSQGGELFF. The CDR3 DNA is TGTGCCAGCAGCTTGTCTAGCCAAGGCGGGGAGCTGTTTTTT.

The gene calls are TRBV27 and TRBJ1-2, with D perhaps TRBD1 (5 bases). The CDR3 sequence is 16 residues long. CDR1 is MNHEY, CDR2 SMNVEV, per germline (reference sequence). V lost 2 bases to trimming and J lost 0 bases, with 13 bases between them. This CDR3 reads CASSLKGTGSNYGYTF. CDR3 in DNA: TGTGCCAGCAGTTTAAAAGGGACTGGGTCTAACTATGGCTACACCTTC.

J is TRBJ2-5 and V is TRBV7-9; maybe TRBD1 (6 bases). The CDR3 spans 15 residues. Germline V gene sequence: CDR1 SEHNR, CDR2 FQNEAQ (reference sequence). V was trimmed by 9 bases and J by 5 bases, leaving 22 bases between them. CDR3 region: CASTQLGTSSETQYF. The CDR3 coding sequence is TGTGCCAGTACCCAACTGGGGACATCCTCGGAGACCCAGTACTTC.

This clone was recorded once. This chain uses TRBV6-5 with TRBJ1-3; no firm D call. Germline values: CDR1 MNHEY, CDR2 SVGAGI. The CDR3 totals 14 residues. Trimming took 6 bases from V and 3 from J, leaving 12 bases between them. CDR3 DNA: TGTGCCAGCAGGTACGGAGGTGGTGGAAACACCATATATTTT. Translating gives CASRYGGGGNTIYF.

V is TRBV6-1 and J is TRBJ2-1; 14 positions agree with TRBD2. Trimming cost V 4 bases and J 9 bases; bases outside gene matches: 5. CDR3 size: 15 residues. The germline V gene has CDR1 MNHNS and CDR2 SASEGT. The CDR3 coding sequence is TGTGCCAGCAGTGGGGGACTAGCGGGAGTAGGTGAGCAGTTCTTC. Its translation: CASSGGLAGVGEQFF.